This T cell receptor (beta chain) was found in a study of Graves' ophthalmopathy and Graves' hyperthyroidism. With respect to this clonotype: This may be a read error: a much more frequent sequence differs by one nucleotide.

From germline, CDR1 is DFQATT and CDR2 SNEGSKA (reference sequence). This CDR3 contains 12 residues. Between the trimmed V and J ends, which lost 4 bases and 5 bases, there was a span of 11 bases. As the template, RNA transcripts were used to amplify TCR beta CDR3 regions. Amplification began with first-round RT-PCR using HTBI primers, then second-round multiplex PCR was performed. From the multiplex PCR reads, TCRdb called clonotypes with MiXCR, one entry per CDR3 protein. The data show 400,000 to 450,000 distinct CDR3 sequences, under 25% seen once. The specimen was peripheral blood. This clonotype originated in a woman between 18 and 29 years old with stable Graves' hyperthyroidism. V usage is TRBV20-1 and J usage is TRBJ1-1; D not certain. The CDR3: CSATHGGTEAFF. As DNA, the CDR3 is TGCAGTGCTACCCATGGTGGAACTGAAGCTTTCTTT.